The 20 T cell receptor beta chains reported below all come from one sample, sequenced in a study of blood T cell repertoires in COVID-19. Measured with immunoSEQ multiplex PCR; TCRdb has only the in-frame clones, and not every one. The profile shows about 350,000 clones, around 87% of them singletons. The sequenced sample was PBMCs or T cells enriched from blood (not recorded which). The receptors were sampled from a woman in her twenties or thirties who had recovered from COVID-19.

The rearrangement links TRBV3-1 (or the pseudogene TRBV3-2) to TRBJ2-1; 7 bases are shared with TRBD1. The CDR3 covers 15 residues. Looked up from germline, CDR1 is LGHDT and CDR2 is YNNKEL (reference sequence). V was clipped by 3 bases and J by 1 base; unmatched bases: 3. The CDR3: CASSQSTGSYNEQFF. DNA of the CDR3: TGTGCCAGCAGCCAGTCGACAGGGTCCTACAATGAGCAGTTCTTC.

The V gene is TRBV5-6, the J gene TRBJ1-1; 9 nucleotides agree with TRBD1. The J segment lost 8 bases and the V segment lost 4 bases, leaving 9 bases of the junction unmatched. This CDR3 is 14 amino acids long. From germline, CDR1 is SGHDT and CDR2 YYEEEE. The CDR3 DNA sequence: TGTGCCAGCAGCGCCGGGACAGGGTTGGGAGAAGCTTTCTTT. Protein: CASSAGTGLGEAFF.

This sequence joins TRBV6-5 and TRBJ1-2; TRBD1 agrees at 8 bases. Trimming cost V 7 bases and J 6 bases; bases outside gene matches: 7. This CDR3 is 13 amino acids long. CDR1 MNHEY and CDR2 SVGAGI come from the germline V gene. The CDR3 sequence is CASTRTGKDGYTF. Written as DNA, the CDR3 is TGTGCCAGCACCCGGACAGGGAAGGATGGCTACACCTTC.

The rearrangement links TRBV9 to TRBJ1-6; weak D call: TRBD1 (6 bases). Trimming cost V 0 bases and J 10 bases, with 17 bases left between them. This CDR3 has 16 residues. Germline V gene sequence: CDR1 SGDLS, CDR2 YYNGEE. The CDR3 DNA is TGTGCCAGCAGCGTAGCGGGGAGCAGGGGTCGGTCACCCCTCCACTTT. It translates to CASSVAGSRGRSPLHF.

The chain combines TRBV6-6 with TRBJ1-2, with a weak D call TRBD1 (6 bases). Trimming took off 2 bases at V and 0 bases at J, with 7 bases between the two ends. CDR3 length: 14 amino acids. The germline V gene has CDR1 MNHNY and CDR2 SVGAGI (reference sequence). The DNA for the CDR3 is TGTGCCAGCAGTTACACAGGGTCTAACTATGGCTACACCTTC. Translation gives CASSYTGSNYGYTF.

This clone was detected only once. The rearrangement joins TRBV5-1 to TRBJ2-4; D is perhaps TRBD2 (7 bases). Germline CDR1 SGHRS, CDR2 YFSETQ. The CDR3 extends over 16 amino acids. Trimming stripped 3 bases from V and 1 base from J, with 14 bases between. CDR3: CASSSRGGAAKNIQYF. The CDR3 nucleotides read TGCGCCAGCAGCTCCAGAGGGGGGGCGGCCAAAAACATTCAGTACTTC.

The rearrangement joins TRBV3-1 (or the pseudogene TRBV3-2) to TRBJ2-1; 8 nucleotides match TRBD2. This CDR3 is built from 17 residues. V was pared by 4 bases and J by 6 bases, with 14 bases of the junction left unmatched. CDR1 and CDR2 from the germline V gene are LGHDT and YNNKEL (reference sequence). The CDR3 loop is CASSPEPGTRSPNEQFF. CDR3 in DNA: TGTGCCAGCAGCCCAGAGCCCGGGACTAGATCCCCCAATGAGCAGTTCTTC.

The J gene is TRBJ1-2, the V gene TRBV19, with D perhaps matching TRBD1 (6 bases). CDR1 and CDR2 from the germline V gene are LNHDA and SQIVND (reference sequence). This CDR3 spans 16 amino acids. The V gene lost 1 base and the J gene lost 4 bases, with 16 bases spanning the gap. The CDR3 loop is CASSIGVGRGSYGYTF. In DNA, the CDR3 is TGTGCCAGTAGTATAGGCGTTGGCAGGGGCAGCTATGGCTACACCTTC.

The count of this clone is one. The chain combines TRBV6-2 or TRBV6-3 with TRBJ1-2; perhaps TRBD1 as D (5 bases). CDR1 MNHEY and CDR2 SVGEGT come from the germline V gene. The CDR3 contains 13 residues. V lost 4 bases and J 6 bases, leaving 12 bases between the germline ends. The CDR3 DNA sequence: TGTGCCAGCAGTTCCTGGGGCGGCCATGGCTACACCTTC. Translated, it gives CASSSWGGHGYTF.

This rearrangement joins TRBV29-1 to TRBJ2-3, with a tentative D call TRBD1 (5 bases). In germline, CDR1 is SQVTM, CDR2 ANQGSEA. Trimming left V 4 bases short and J 0 bases short, with 11 bases between. There are 14 residues in the CDR3. The CDR3 here is CSVGSRASTDTQYF. The CDR3, as DNA: TGCAGCGTTGGTTCCAGGGCAAGCACAGATACGCAGTATTTT.

The V gene is TRBV28, the J gene TRBJ1-2; 12 nucleotides line up with TRBD1. The J segment lost 6 bases and the V segment lost 6 bases, leaving 8 bases of the junction unmatched. This CDR3 region has 15 residues. CDR1 is MDHEN and CDR2 is SYDVKM in the germline V gene. CDR3 DNA: TGTGCCAGCAGGGCTACCGGGACAGGGGGCGATGGCTACACCTTC. This codes for CASRATGTGGDGYTF.

This chain connects TRBV18 to TRBJ2-1; 12 nucleotides line up with TRBD2. This CDR3 is built from 15 residues. Per germline, CDR1 KGHSH and CDR2 LQKENI. J lost 3 bases, V lost 5 bases, and 2 bases had no gene match. The CDR3: CASSSTSGGYNEQFF. DNA for the CDR3: TGTGCCAGCTCATCGACTAGCGGGGGCTACAATGAGCAGTTCTTC. Full variable domain (missing parts from reference TRBV18 and TRBJ2-1): NAGVMQNPRHLVRRRGQEARLRCSPMKGHSHVYWYRQLPEEGLKFMVYLQKENIIDESGMPKERFSAEFPKEGPSILRIQQVVRGDSAAYFCASSSTSGGYNEQFFGPGTRLTVL.

The rearrangement joins TRBV6-5 to TRBJ2-5; no clear D gene. Per germline, CDR1 MNHEY and CDR2 SVGAGI. The V end lost 5 bases, the J end lost 2 bases, and 15 bases lay between the germline ends. The CDR3 runs 15 residues. CDR3 amino acids: CASSLARDTQETQYF. The CDR3 bases are TGTGCCAGCAGTCTCGCGCGCGACACACAAGAGACCCAGTACTTC.

The CDR3 loop reads CASSSGTPQETQYF. CDR3 coding DNA: TGCGCCAGCAGCTCCGGGACTCCCCAAGAGACCCAGTACTTC. This sequence joins TRBV5-1 and TRBJ2-5; possibly TRBD2 for D (6 bases). This CDR3 comprises 14 residues. V shed 3 bases and J shed 1 base, with 10 bases lying between them. Looked up from germline, CDR1 is SGHRS and CDR2 is YFSETQ.

The gene calls are TRBV7-2 and TRBJ1-6; a possible D gene is TRBD1 (6 bases). With 5 bases removed from V and 10 bases from J, the gap between germline ends came to 18 bases. CDR3 length equals 15 residues. CDR1 and CDR2 (germline): SGHTA, FQGNSA. CDR3 residues: CASSIVQGLQSPLHF. CDR3 DNA sequence: TGTGCCAGCAGCATAGTACAGGGTTTACAGTCACCCCTCCACTTT.

The CDR3 nucleotides are TGCGCCAGCAGCCAAGGATCGGGCAATCAGCCCCAGCATTTT. This gives the protein CASSQGSGNQPQHF. V and J are TRBV4-1 and TRBJ1-5; D is ambiguous. The V end lost 1 base, the J end lost 2 bases, and 6 bases lay between the germline ends. CDR3 size: 14 residues. The germline gives CDR1 MGHRA, CDR2 YSYEKL.

The chain employs TRBV21-1 and TRBJ1-1; the tabulated D call, TRBD1, remains unverified against the DNA. TRBV21-1 is described as a pseudogene. This CDR3 has 16 residues. The CDR3: CAIRDRTGEVNTEAFF. The CDR3 coding sequence is TGTGCCATCAGAGATCGGACAGGGGAGGTCAACACTGAAGCTTTCTTT.

This chain links TRBV11-2 with TRBJ2-3; TRBD1 is a possible D gene (6 bases). The V and J ends lost 5 bases and 3 bases respectively, with 18 bases between them. The CDR3 spans 16 residues. Germline V gives CDR1 SGHAT, CDR2 FQNNGV. CDR3 region: CASSPLTGPITDTQYF. The CDR3 nucleotides read TGTGCCAGCAGCCCCCTGACAGGCCCTATTACAGATACGCAGTATTTT.

The rearrangement links TRBV5-5 to TRBJ1-2, with 9 bases fitting TRBD1. CDR3 size: 14 residues. Germline lookup yields CDR1 SGHKS and CDR2 YYEKEE (reference sequence). The trim removed 3 bases at V and 8 bases at J, leaving 8 bases unmatched. This CDR3 reads CASSSTGGEGGYTF. The CDR3 coding sequence is TGTGCCAGCAGCTCAACAGGGGGCGAAGGAGGCTACACCTTC.

The V gene is TRBV2, the J gene TRBJ1-2; 7 bases are a match to TRBD1. The CDR3 contains 14 residues. The V gene's germline CDR1 is SNHLY and CDR2 FYNNEI. With 7 bases clipped from V and 7 bases from J, the junction kept 12 bases outside the gene matches. This CDR3 is CASTTDRTPPGYTF. Here the CDR3 DNA reads TGTGCCAGCACTACGGACAGGACCCCTCCTGGCTACACCTTC.